These T cell receptor beta chains were read from a single sample in a study of T cell responses to AZD1222 COVID-19 vaccine. The data were produced by immunoSEQ multiplex PCR, yet TCRdb's version contains in-frame clones alone and is incomplete. The table has about 94,000 clones, around 90% seen once; the top ten hold over 7.5%. The sequencing here drew on peripheral blood, taken on day 0 of AZD1222 vaccination. The receptors were sampled from an adult in good health. Each CDR3 is given with its conserved first and last residue. D genes are given only for firm matches. Part of the rows lack a size; the others show once, few, many or a class for expanded clones.

TRBV19	TRBJ1-4	13	NA	NA	TGTGCCAGTAGTCCTGATGATAATGAAAAACTGTTTTTT	CASSPDDNEKLFF
TRBV18	TRBJ1-5	14	NA	NA	TGTGCCAGCTCACCAGACAGGAGCAATCAGCCCCAGCATTTT	CASSPDRSNQPQHF
TRBV6-2/TRBV6-3	TRBJ2-7	15	NA	NA	TGTGCCAGCAGTTACGCCTTGGCGGGGTTCTACGAGCAGTACTTC	CASSYALAGFYEQYF
TRBV5-1	TRBJ1-3	15	NA	NA	TGCGCCAGCAGCTTGGAGGGTCTCTCTGGAAACACCATATATTTT	CASSLEGLSGNTIYF
TRBV12-3/TRBV12-4	TRBJ1-1	12	NA	NA	TGTGCCAGCAGTTTAGGCCTGGGGGAAGCTTTCTTT	CASSLGLGEAFF
TRBV2	TRBJ1-2	13	NA	NA	TGTGCCAGCAGTAAGGGAATTGGAGATGGCTACACCTTC	CASSKGIGDGYTF
TRBV19	TRBJ1-4	17	TRBD1	once	TGTGCCAGTAGTACTACTGACAGGGGGGAAGCTAATGAAAAACTGTTTTTT	CASSTTDRGEANEKLFF
TRBV27	TRBJ1-1	18	TRBD1	NA	TGTGCCAGCAGTCCCCAGGACAGGGCTCATGTAAAGAACACTGAAGCTTTCTTT	CASSPQDRAHVKNTEAFF
TRBV6-5	TRBJ1-2	15	NA	NA	TGTGCCAGCACCCGGGACCCCCCCTGGGGTTATGGCTACACCTTC	CASTRDPPWGYGYTF
TRBV6-4	TRBJ2-3	15	NA	many	TGTGCCAGCAGTGACTCGGTAGGGAGCACAGATACGCAGTATTTT	CASSDSVGSTDTQYF
TRBV7-6	TRBJ1-3	19	TRBD1	once	TGTGCCAGCAGCTTTAGTACACCGACAGGGGAGTTAAGGGGGAACACCATATATTTT	CASSFSTPTGELRGNTIYF
TRBV6-2/TRBV6-3	TRBJ2-1	15	TRBD2	NA	TGTGCCAGCAGCCCCAGCGGGGGGGCCTACAATGAGCAGTTCTTC	CASSPSGGAYNEQFF
TRBV7-9	TRBJ1-3	14	NA	NA	TGTGCCAGCAATCCAGGGGCACCTGGAAACACCATATATTTT	CASNPGAPGNTIYF
TRBV19	TRBJ1-2	15	NA	NA	TGTGCCAGTAGTATGGGCACAGCAGTTAACTATGGCTACACCTTC	CASSMGTAVNYGYTF
TRBV2	TRBJ1-1	12	NA	NA	TGTGCCAGCCCGAGGGGGACCACTGAAGCTTTCTTT	CASPRGTTEAFF
TRBV5-4	TRBJ2-7	15	TRBD1	NA	TGTGCCAGCAGCGTAGACAGGGCAAGGGCGGACGAGCAGTACTTC	CASSVDRARADEQYF
TRBV4-1	TRBJ2-2	16	TRBD1	NA	TGCGCCAGCAGCCCCCGACAGGGATTCGACACCGGGGAGCTGTTTTTT	CASSPRQGFDTGELFF
TRBV19	TRBJ2-7	12	NA	NA	TGTGCCAGTAGTATTAGCAACTACGAGCAGTACTTC	CASSISNYEQYF
TRBV9	TRBJ2-7	15	TRBD1	NA	TGTGCCAGCAGCGCAGGACAGGGGCCGACCTACGAGCAGTACTTC	CASSAGQGPTYEQYF
TRBV6-2/TRBV6-3	TRBJ1-5	15	NA	NA	TGTGCCAGCAGTTACTCCGGGACGGACAATCAGCCCCAGCATTTT	CASSYSGTDNQPQHF
TRBV4-1	TRBJ1-4	16	TRBD1	NA	TGCGCCAGCAGCCAAGCGACAGGGGCGGAGGATGAAAAACTGTTTTTT	CASSQATGAEDEKLFF
TRBV20-1	TRBJ1-2	11	TRBD1	NA	TGCAGTGCTAACAGGGGATCTGGCTACACCTTC	CSANRGSGYTF
TRBV4-3	TRBJ2-2	19	TRBD1	NA	TGCGCCAGCAGCCACAGCGGGACAGGGGTTTTGGCGAACACCGGGGAGCTGTTTTTT	CASSHSGTGVLANTGELFF
TRBV20-1	TRBJ1-2	11	NA	NA	TGCAGTGCTATGGAGGCTTATGGCTACACCTTC	CSAMEAYGYTF
TRBV12-3/TRBV12-4	TRBJ1-2	11	NA	NA	TGTGCCAGCAGTTTCGTAGAAGGCTACACCTTC	CASSFVEGYTF
TRBV2	TRBJ1-2	16	NA	NA	TGTGCCAGCAGTGAAAGTAGGGGACCCCTTGGATATGGCTACACCTTC	CASSESRGPLGYGYTF
TRBV20-1	TRBJ1-4	10	NA	NA	TGCAGTGCTTATGATGAAAAACTGTTTTTT	CSAYDEKLFF
TRBV2	TRBJ1-2	17	TRBD1	NA	TGTGCCAGCAGTGAAGATATAGGGACAGCAGCTAACTATGGCTACACCTTC	CASSEDIGTAANYGYTF
TRBV11-3	TRBJ1-1	15	TRBD1	NA	TGTGCCAGCAGCCCAGGGGGACAGGGTAACACTGAAGCTTTCTTT	CASSPGGQGNTEAFF
TRBV5-4	TRBJ2-7	16	TRBD1	NA	TGTGCCAGCAGCTTGGGACAGGGGGATTTCCCCTACGAGCAGTACTTC	CASSLGQGDFPYEQYF
TRBV4-1	TRBJ1-2	14	NA	NA	TGCGCCAGCAGCCAAAGACGGCCGAACTATGGCTACACCTTC	CASSQRRPNYGYTF
TRBV10-1	TRBJ2-3	16	NA	NA	TGCGCCAGCAGGAGGGGCAGGGTTTATCTTAGCGTTACGCAGTATTTT	CASRRGRVYLSVTQYF
TRBV6-4	TRBJ2-3	13	TRBD2	NA	TGTGCCAGCAGTGAACGGGAGGCAGATACGCAGTATTTT	CASSEREADTQYF
TRBV10-3	TRBJ2-7	12	TRBD2	NA	TGTGCCATCAGTGGGACTAGCCACGAGCAGTACTTC	CAISGTSHEQYF
TRBV4-3	TRBJ1-6	15	TRBD1	NA	TGCGCCAGCAGCCAAGGTCAGACAGGGTATTCACCCCTCCACTTT	CASSQGQTGYSPLHF
TRBV7-6	TRBJ1-3	15	NA	NA	TGTGCCAGCAGCAACATGGGGGGAAGTGGAAACACCATATATTTT	CASSNMGGSGNTIYF
TRBV9	TRBJ2-3	16	TRBD1	NA	TGTGCCAGCAGCCCCGGACAGGGATGGGTCGCAGATACGCAGTATTTT	CASSPGQGWVADTQYF
TRBV21-1	TRBJ1-4	16	NA	NA	TGTGCCAGCAGCAAAGAGAGGCACCAACGGGGTGAAAAACTGTTTTTT	CASSKERHQRGEKLFF
TRBV27	TRBJ2-1	16	NA	NA	TGTGCCAGCAGTTCCGGGCGGAGGGGGCGATACAATGAGCAGTTCTTC	CASSSGRRGRYNEQFF
TRBV5-8	TRBJ1-5	16	NA	NA	TGTGCCAGCAGCTTGGATCCGGCAGGGCCTTTCCAGCCCCAGCATTTT	CASSLDPAGPFQPQHF
TRBV7-2	TRBJ2-5	19	TRBD1	NA	TGTGCCAGCAGCTTTACGACAGGGGGACACACAGATTACCAAGAGACCCAGTACTTC	CASSFTTGGHTDYQETQYF
TRBV7-7	TRBJ2-3	16	TRBD2	NA	TGTGCTAGCAGCTTATCTAGCGGGGGACTAGCAGATACGCAGTATTTT	CASSLSSGGLADTQYF
TRBV27	TRBJ2-2	14	NA	NA	TGTGCCAGCAGTTTATCGGGGAGCACCGGGGAGCTGTTTTTT	CASSLSGSTGELFF
TRBV7-9	TRBJ1-1	15	NA	NA	TGTGCCAGCAGCCCGACACAGGGTATAAACACTGAAGCTTTCTTT	CASSPTQGINTEAFF
TRBV4-2	TRBJ2-1	12	NA	NA	TGTGCCAGCAGCCAAGATTTGTATGAGCAGTTCTTC	CASSQDLYEQFF
TRBV4-3	TRBJ2-3	14	NA	NA	TGCGCCAGCAGCCCGAAAGCGGGTCCAGATACGCAGTATTTT	CASSPKAGPDTQYF
TRBV7-9	TRBJ1-1	15	NA	few	TGTGCCAGCAGCTTAACAGGCGTCATGAACACTGAAGCTTTCTTT	CASSLTGVMNTEAFF
TRBV11-2	TRBJ2-7	14	NA	NA	TGTGCCAGCAGCTTAGATCGAGGGGGCTACGAGCAGTACTTC	CASSLDRGGYEQYF
TRBV18	TRBJ1-2	12	NA	NA	TGTGCCAGCTCTACTGACCCCCCCGGCTACACCTTC	CASSTDPPGYTF
TRBV7-9	TRBJ2-7	16	NA	few	TGTGCCAGCAGCTTAGGTCCCAGCAGGGGCTCCTACGAGCAGTACTTC	CASSLGPSRGSYEQYF
TRBV29-1	TRBJ2-5	16	NA	NA	TGCAGCGTTGCTCCTCGGGAAAAGGGTCCCCAAGAGACCCAGTACTTC	CSVAPREKGPQETQYF
TRBV18	TRBJ1-6	14	NA	NA	TGTGCCAGCTCACCCAGGGATCCGACTTCACCCCTCCACTTT	CASSPRDPTSPLHF
TRBV27	TRBJ1-5	15	NA	few	TGTGCCAGCAGCACAGGGCCGGGTAGCAATCAGCCCCAGCATTTT	CASSTGPGSNQPQHF
TRBV11-3	TRBJ2-5	13	TRBD1	NA	TGTGCCAGCAGCCCAACAGGGGAGGAGACCCAGTACTTC	CASSPTGEETQYF